Listed below are T cell receptor beta chains from one sample, sequenced in a study of identical twins. One entry per CDR3 protein results from TCRdb running MiXCR on the 5' RACE reads. Here the sample spans 430,000 or so distinct CDR3 sequences, around 24% being singletons. The data also belong to a second study, concerning T cells expressing NK-cell markers.

Material for sequencing was CD4+ T cells sorted from blood. The source of these receptors is a woman aged 18-35 years in good health. Each CDR3 is given with its conserved first and last residue. D genes are given only for firm matches. For some rows the clone size is stated as once, few or many, or as a class when expanded; others skip it.

D gene	clone size	V gene	J gene	CDR3 protein	CDR3 DNA
.	.	TRBV11-2	TRBJ2-2	CASSLQGINTGELFF	TGTGCCAGCAGCTTACAGGGGATAAACACCGGGGAGCTGTTTTTT
.	.	TRBV6-2/TRBV6-3	TRBJ2-7	CASSDPPAYEQYF	TGTGCCAGCAGTGACCCCCCGGCCTACGAGCAGTACTTC
TRBD1	.	TRBV18	TRBJ1-2	CASSPRDRGDYGYTF	TGTGCCAGCTCACCTCGGGACAGGGGCGACTATGGCTACACCTTC
.	few	TRBV29-1	TRBJ1-2	CSVGLDEDRQATGYGYTF	TGCAGCGTTGGTCTTGACGAAGACCGACAGGCCACTGGGTATGGCTACACCTTC
.	.	TRBV28	TRBJ2-2	CASKVLTGELFF	TGTGCCAGCAAGGTGTTAACCGGGGAGCTGTTTTTT
TRBD2	.	TRBV7-6	TRBJ2-3	CASSLRASGRTKEFTDTQYF	TGTGCCAGCAGCTTGAGGGCCAGCGGGAGGACAAAAGAATTCACAGATACGCAGTATTTT
.	few	TRBV20-1	TRBJ1-4	CSTGTPSEKLFF	TGCAGCACCGGGACACCTTCCGAAAAACTGTTTTTT
.	many	TRBV27	TRBJ1-3	CASRDRNSGNTIYF	TGTGCCAGCCGAGACAGGAACTCTGGAAACACCATATATTTT
.	few	TRBV20-1	TRBJ1-1	CSADPLGNTEAFF	TGCAGTGCTGACCCTTTGGGGAACACTGAAGCTTTCTTT
.	many	TRBV3-1	TRBJ2-1	CASSRGNEQFF	TGTGCCAGCAGTAGAGGAAATGAGCAGTTCTTC
.	few	TRBV29-1	TRBJ2-1	CSVYHNEQFF	TGCAGCGTATATCACAATGAGCAGTTCTTC
TRBD2	few	TRBV20-1	TRBJ2-1	CSARDIGLAGYNEQFF	TGCAGTGCTAGAGACATCGGACTAGCGGGGTACAATGAGCAGTTCTTC
.	.	TRBV14	TRBJ2-7	CASSFGGNLQTYEQYF	TGTGCCAGCAGCTTTGGGGGCAATTTACAAACCTACGAGCAGTACTTC
.	few	TRBV6-2/TRBV6-3	TRBJ2-1	CASTDRSSYNEQFF	TGTGCCAGCACTGACAGGAGCTCCTACAATGAGCAGTTCTTC
TRBD1	.	TRBV5-1	TRBJ2-3	CASSQGGVIDTQYF	TGCGCCAGCAGCCAAGGGGGCGTCATAGATACGCAGTATTTT
.	.	TRBV29-1	TRBJ2-1	CSVEETRHWSYNEQFF	TGCAGCGTTGAAGAAACCCGACACTGGTCATACAATGAGCAGTTCTTC
.	few	TRBV5-1	TRBJ2-1	CASSLAGLVDEQFF	TGCGCCAGCAGCTTGGCCGGGCTAGTCGATGAGCAGTTCTTC
.	few	TRBV18	TRBJ1-2	CASSPSAGWNHGYTF	TGTGCCAGCTCACCCTCCGCGGGGTGGAATCATGGCTACACCTTC
TRBD1	medium-sized	TRBV12-3/TRBV12-4	TRBJ1-5	CASSWDRGQPQHF	TGTGCCAGCAGTTGGGACAGGGGTCAGCCCCAGCATTTT
TRBD2	few	TRBV12-3/TRBV12-4	TRBJ2-2	CASSRGTTSNTGELFF	TGTGCCAGCAGCCGTGGGACTACCTCAAACACCGGGGAGCTGTTTTTT
.	.	TRBV4-3	TRBJ1-1	CASREGRLNTEAFF	TGCGCCAGCCGCGAGGGTCGTTTGAACACTGAAGCTTTCTTT
.	few	TRBV12-3/TRBV12-4	TRBJ1-2	CASSLAEGRGYGYTF	TGTGCCAGCAGTTTAGCGGAGGGAAGAGGCTATGGCTACACCTTC
.	few	TRBV4-2	TRBJ2-3	CASSQAQGTSTDTQYF	TGTGCCAGCAGCCAAGCCCAGGGGACTAGCACAGATACGCAGTATTTT
TRBD2	few	TRBV12-3/TRBV12-4	TRBJ2-7	CASSRTSAHYEQYF	TGTGCCAGCAGTCGGACTAGCGCACACTACGAGCAGTACTTC
.	.	TRBV7-9	TRBJ1-4	CASSLAAATNEKLFF	TGTGCCAGCAGCTTAGCGGCAGCAACTAATGAAAAACTGTTTTTT
TRBD2	few	TRBV6-2/TRBV6-3	TRBJ2-7	CASKSAASGNLYEQYF	TGTGCCAGCAAGTCCGCGGCTAGCGGGAATCTCTACGAGCAGTACTTC
TRBD2	.	TRBV9	TRBJ2-5	CASSVISGGAQETQYF	TGTGCCAGCAGCGTAATCAGCGGGGGGGCCCAGGAGACCCAGTACTTC
.	.	TRBV21-1	TRBJ1-6	CASWALKSSYNSPLHF	TGTGCCAGCTGGGCCCTCAAAAGCTCCTATAATTCACCCCTCCACTTT
TRBD1	few	TRBV2	TRBJ2-7	CASSNGQGRGSYEQYF	TGTGCCAGCAGTAACGGACAGGGCCGTGGGTCCTACGAGCAGTACTTC
.	many	TRBV2	TRBJ2-1	CASSDYNEQFF	TGTGCCAGCAGTGACTACAATGAGCAGTTCTTC
TRBD2	.	TRBV20-1	TRBJ2-1	CSARLAGVYNEQFF	TGCAGTGCCAGACTAGCGGGAGTATACAATGAGCAGTTCTTC
.	.	TRBV5-1	TRBJ1-1	CATSTGLLNTEAFF	TGCGCCACTTCCACGGGACTTTTGAACACTGAAGCTTTCTTT
.	.	TRBV4-2	TRBJ2-6	CASSQTGSGANVLTF	TGTGCCAGCAGCCAAACGGGCTCTGGGGCCAACGTCCTGACTTTC
.	.	TRBV2	TRBJ2-2	CASSEGFVGTGELFF	TGTGCCAGCAGTGAGGGATTCGTTGGGACCGGGGAGCTGTTTTTT
TRBD2	few	TRBV7-2	TRBJ2-1	CASSPPSGRGYNEQFF	TGTGCCAGCAGCCCCCCTAGCGGGAGGGGATACAATGAGCAGTTCTTC
TRBD2	few	TRBV18	TRBJ2-3	CASSPAQLTSGIPDTQYF	TGTGCCAGCTCACCGGCGCAGCTGACTAGCGGGATCCCAGATACGCAGTATTTT
TRBD2	.	TRBV4-3	TRBJ2-1	CARSGSHNEQFF	TGCGCCAGAAGCGGGAGTCACAATGAGCAGTTCTTC
.	few	TRBV4-1	TRBJ2-1	CASSQGQGRYNEQFF	TGCGCCAGCAGCCAAGGACAAGGGAGGTACAATGAGCAGTTCTTC
TRBD1	few	TRBV7-9	TRBJ2-7	CASNLGTGTTNGQYF	TGTGCCAGCAACCTCGGGACAGGGACTACTAATGGGCAGTACTTC
.	.	TRBV5-1	TRBJ2-7	CASSRTDGAYEQYF	TGCGCCAGCAGCCGTACGGACGGGGCCTACGAGCAGTACTTC
TRBD1	.	TRBV9	TRBJ1-2	CASSSRTGEDGYTF	TGTGCCAGCAGCTCCAGGACAGGGGAGGATGGCTACACCTTC
TRBD2	few	TRBV12-3/TRBV12-4	TRBJ2-1	CASSEGTRQFF	TGTGCCAGCAGCGAGGGGACTAGACAGTTCTTC
.	.	TRBV20-1	TRBJ2-1	CSARLSPEQFF	TGCAGTGCTCGGCTTAGCCCCGAGCAGTTCTTC
.	few	TRBV3-1	TRBJ1-1	CASSHSYGAIAFF	TGTGCCAGCAGCCATTCGTACGGGGCCATCGCTTTCTTT
.	few	TRBV7-2	TRBJ2-5	CASSFWLETQYF	TGTGCCAGCAGCTTCTGGCTGGAGACCCAGTACTTC
.	few	TRBV3-1	TRBJ2-3	CASSPRTVADTQYF	TGTGCCAGCAGCCCCCGGACAGTTGCAGATACGCAGTATTTT